This T cell receptor beta chain derives from a study of blood T cell repertoires in COVID-19. Study details: COVID-19 samples from acute and convalescent phases originated in the United States, Italy and Spain.

In the source study's methods: Counts of nucleated cells, estimated from reference gene primer amplification, were obtained. Measured with immunoSEQ multiplex PCR; TCRdb has only the in-frame clones, and not every one. The V and J calls and the clone size are those of that table, but D and trimming were determined from the DNA. The sample consists of under 200,000 clones, approximately 90% of them appearing once. Germline loops: CDR1 MNHEY, CDR2 SVGAGI. CDR3 size: 12 residues. Trimming removed 0 bases at V and 6 bases at J, with 4 bases between. This sequence was found in a man aged 65 to 79 with active or convalescent COVID-19. The specimen sequenced was peripheral blood. V usage is TRBV6-5 and J usage is TRBJ2-3; no clear D. This CDR3 is CASSYSRDTQYF. The CDR3 DNA is TGTGCCAGCAGTTACTCGAGGGATACGCAGTATTTT.